The 20 T cell receptor beta chains in this list originate from one sample, sequenced in a study of blood T cells in healthy people across ages. Combining a sample-barcoded 5' primer with a J-beta primer mix, a second PCR ran for 7 to 11 cycles. Using its own MiXCR run on the 5' RACE reads, TCRdb lists one record per CDR3 protein. The sample has over 1.5 million distinct CDR3 sequences, roughly 49% seen once; the top ten hold approximately 2.1%. Sequencing input: blood. The source of these receptors is a woman in her thirties or forties in good health.

There are a few counts of this clonotype. A much larger clone lies a single base off, so this may be a read error. This chain joins TRBV27 and TRBJ2-1; 9 bases match TRBD1. The V segment lost 4 bases and the J segment 5 bases; nucleotides outside the gene matches: 6. Germline CDR1 is MNHEY and CDR2 is SMNVEV (reference sequence). The CDR3 is 15 amino acids. In DNA form, the CDR3 reads TGTGCCAGCAGTTCATTGGACAGGGGTCACAATGAGCAGTTCTTC. Its protein product is CASSSLDRGHNEQFF.

This clonotype was detected only a few times. The V call is TRBV7-3, the J call TRBJ2-4; maybe TRBD1 (6 bases). Deletions cut 5 bases from V and 8 bases from J, with 19 bases between. Looked up from germline, CDR1 is SGHTA and CDR2 is FQGTGA. The CDR3 has 15 amino acids. Written as DNA, the CDR3 is TGTGCCAGCAGCCCAAGAGGACTGGCAGGGGACATTCAGTACTTC. As protein: CASSPRGLAGDIQYF.

V gene TRBV29-1 combines with J gene TRBJ2-1; 8 bases are shared with TRBD2. The J segment lost 4 bases and the V segment lost 4 bases, leaving 3 bases of the junction unmatched. This CDR3 comprises 13 residues. Germline CDR1 SQVTM, CDR2 ANQGSEA. CDR3 residues: CSVAGGGYNEQFF. The CDR3 coding sequence is TGCAGCGTTGCGGGAGGGGGATACAATGAGCAGTTCTTC.

This clonotype was found a few times. The genes are TRBV7-9 and TRBJ2-3; 7 bases fit TRBD2. Germline lookup yields CDR1 SEHNR and CDR2 FQNEAQ (reference sequence). V was pared by 5 bases and J by 2 bases, with 7 bases of the junction left unmatched. The CDR3 totals 15 residues. CDR3 residues: CASSAGVGSTDTQYF. For the CDR3, the DNA is TGTGCCAGCAGCGCGGGGGTAGGATCCACAGATACGCAGTATTTT.

J is TRBJ2-5 and V is TRBV6-1; TRBD1 matches 11 bases. The CDR3 totals 13 residues. The V segment lost 6 bases and the J segment 13 bases; nucleotides outside the gene matches: 10. Germline CDR1 is MNHNS and CDR2 is SASEGT. This CDR3 reads CASRRTGGSIGYF. The CDR3 region has the DNA TGTGCCAGCAGAAGGACAGGGGGCTCTATCGGGTACTTC.

The chain is built from TRBV6-5 and TRBJ1-2; a weak D match, TRBD1 (6 bases). The germline V and J ends were trimmed by 6 bases and 8 bases, with 16 bases remaining between them. The CDR3 runs to 13 residues. Germline CDR1 and CDR2: MNHEY and SVGAGI. In nucleotides, the CDR3 is TGTGCCAGCAGAAAAGTCGGGGGCAGAGGCTACACCTTC. It yields the protein CASRKVGGRGYTF.

The V gene is TRBV6-4, the J gene TRBJ2-1; 15 bases are shared with TRBD2. V shed 8 bases, J shed 3 bases, and the junction held 17 bases outside the gene matches. The CDR3 is 20 residues long. Looked up from germline, CDR1 is MRHNA and CDR2 is SNTAGT. The CDR3 protein is CASAPLSGTSGGPDYNEQFF. The DNA of the CDR3 is TGTGCCAGCGCGCCTCTATCCGGGACTAGCGGGGGGCCCGACTACAATGAGCAGTTCTTC.

V usage is TRBV12-3 or TRBV12-4 and J usage is TRBJ1-2; the match to TRBD1 covers 7 bases. The CDR3 contains 15 residues. V dropped 6 bases and J dropped 5; count of bases not matched to a gene: 12. The CDR3 loop is CASSHLRRGTYGYTF. CDR3 sequence (DNA): TGTGCCAGCAGCCACCTCCGCAGGGGGACTTATGGCTACACCTTC.

The chain has TRBV15 and TRBJ1-2; D gene uncertain. Germline CDR1 and CDR2: LNHNV and YYDKDF (reference sequence). Trimming pared 0 bases from V and 3 bases from J, leaving 14 bases between. The CDR3 extends over 16 amino acids. The CDR3 bases are TGTGCCACCAGCAGAGATCGCGTGGTAACCTACTATGGCTACACCTTC. Translated, it gives CATSRDRVVTYYGYTF.

This clonotype was seen a few times. The chain employs TRBV7-8 and TRBJ2-3; D possibly corresponds to TRBD1 (6 bases). Germline V CDR1 and CDR2: SGHVS, FQNEAQ. The ends were cut back, 0 bases at V and 2 bases at J, with 18 bases in the middle. This CDR3 region has 18 residues. The DNA for the CDR3 is TGTGCCAGCAGCTTAGCGCTAAAGAGGGGGTCAGACACAGATACGCAGTATTTT. The encoded protein is CASSLALKRGSDTDTQYF.

A few counts support this clonotype. The chain employs TRBV29-1 and TRBJ2-3; a possible D gene is TRBD1 (5 bases). CDR1 is SQVTM, CDR2 ANQGSEA, per germline. There are 12 residues in the CDR3. The V and J ends lost 6 bases and 10 bases respectively, with 17 bases between them. Here the CDR3 reads CSVDNQGPSQYF. The CDR3 DNA sequence: TGCAGCGTGGACAACCAGGGTCCCTCGCAGTATTTT.

The V and J genes are TRBV28 and TRBJ2-1, with unresolved D. CDR3 length: 12 amino acids. V was pared by 5 bases and J by 8 bases, with 10 bases between. CDR1 is MDHEN, CDR2 SYDVKM, per germline. CDR3: CASSPDPYEQFF. CDR3 in DNA: TGTGCCAGCAGTCCAGACCCTTATGAGCAGTTCTTC.

The chain is built from TRBV7-2 and TRBJ2-1, with D perhaps TRBD2 (5 bases). The CDR3 is made up of 17 amino acids. Trimming removed 4 bases from V and 5 bases from J, with 21 bases in between. Germline CDR1 SGHTA, CDR2 FQGNSA. The CDR3 bases are TGTGCCAGCAGCTCCTTCGGTCCAGCGGCCTATGACAATGAGCAGTTCTTC. It encodes CASSSFGPAAYDNEQFF.

CDR3 protein: CASSQDGGGTSFEQYF. For the CDR3, the DNA is TGCGCCAGCAGCCAAGACGGTGGGGGTACTAGCTTCGAGCAGTACTTC. The chain links TRBV4-1 to TRBJ2-5; TRBD2 is a possible D gene (6 bases). The J call may not be correct, given that the DNA end is closer to TRBJ2-7. CDR1 and CDR2 (germline): MGHRA, YSYEKL. This CDR3 has 16 amino acids.

The V gene is TRBV25-1, the J gene TRBJ2-3, with D perhaps TRBD1 or TRBD2 (5 bases each). Germline values: CDR1 MGHDK, CDR2 SYGVNS. Trimming took 8 bases from V and 0 from J, leaving 12 bases between them. CDR3 length equals 14 residues. The CDR3 nucleotides read TGTGCCAGCGTAAACCGGGACAGCACAGATACGCAGTATTTT. Amino acids: CASVNRDSTDTQYF.

The chain recombines TRBV9 with TRBJ2-5, with 12 bases lining up with TRBD1. This CDR3 contains 17 residues. The trim removed 0 bases at V and 1 base at J, leaving 4 bases unmatched. The V gene's germline CDR1 is SGDLS and CDR2 YYNGEE. The CDR3 sequence is CASSVAGDRGLQETQYF. CDR3 nucleotide sequence: TGTGCCAGCAGCGTAGCAGGGGACAGGGGGCTCCAAGAGACCCAGTACTTC.

This clonotype appeared a single time. The rearrangement joins TRBV7-2 to TRBJ2-5, with D tentatively TRBD2 (6 bases). CDR1 is SGHTA and CDR2 is FQGNSA in the germline V gene. Trimming took 5 bases from V and 5 from J, leaving 12 bases between them. CDR3 length: 13 amino acids. CDR3 residues: CASSVGLIETQYF. Here the CDR3 DNA reads TGTGCCAGCAGCGTAGGACTAATCGAGACCCAGTACTTC.

J is TRBJ2-1 and V is TRBV9, with 9 bases that match TRBD1. This CDR3 has 15 amino acids. CDR1 is SGDLS, CDR2 YYNGEE, per germline. With 4 bases clipped from V and 5 bases from J, the junction kept 7 bases outside the gene matches. DNA of the CDR3: TGTGCCAGCAGCCAGGACAGGGGAGGTAACAATGAGCAGTTCTTC. This gives the protein CASSQDRGGNNEQFF.

The chain is built from TRBV4-1 and TRBJ2-3; 12 nucleotides align to TRBD2. J lost 0 bases, V lost 4 bases, and 5 bases had no gene match. Germline V gene data show CDR1 as MGHRA and CDR2 as YSYEKL. The CDR3 runs to 17 residues. The CDR3: CASSPTSGGTSTDTQYF. In nucleotides, the CDR3 is TGCGCCAGCAGCCCAACTAGCGGGGGGACGAGCACAGATACGCAGTATTTT.

The genes are TRBV12-3 or TRBV12-4 and TRBJ2-7, with 11 bases identical to TRBD2. This CDR3 has 13 amino acids. The V gene end was trimmed by 6 bases and the J gene end by 6 bases; junction bases not matched to a gene: 4. The CDR3 DNA reads as TGTGCCAGCAGGGGGACTAGCGGCTGCGAGCAGTACTTC. It codes for CASRGTSGCEQYF.